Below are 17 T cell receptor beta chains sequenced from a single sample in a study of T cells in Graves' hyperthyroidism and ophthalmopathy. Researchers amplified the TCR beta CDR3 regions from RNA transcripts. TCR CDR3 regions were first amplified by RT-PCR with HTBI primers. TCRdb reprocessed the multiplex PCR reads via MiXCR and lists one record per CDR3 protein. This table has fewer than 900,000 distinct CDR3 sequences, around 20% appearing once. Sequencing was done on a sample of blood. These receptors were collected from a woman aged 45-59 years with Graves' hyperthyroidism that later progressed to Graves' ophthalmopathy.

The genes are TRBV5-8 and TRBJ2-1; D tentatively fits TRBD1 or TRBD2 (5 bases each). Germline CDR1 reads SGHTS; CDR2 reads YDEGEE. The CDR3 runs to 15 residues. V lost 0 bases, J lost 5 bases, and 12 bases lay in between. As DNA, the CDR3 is TGTGCCAGCAGCTTGGTGGTCCGGGGCCACAATGAGCAGTTCTTC. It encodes CASSLVVRGHNEQFF.

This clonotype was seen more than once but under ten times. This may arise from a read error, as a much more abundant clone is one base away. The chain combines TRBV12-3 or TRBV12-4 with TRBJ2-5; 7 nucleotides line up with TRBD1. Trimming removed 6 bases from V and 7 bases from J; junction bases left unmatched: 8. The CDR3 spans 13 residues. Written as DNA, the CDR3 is TGTGCCAGCAGCCCGGGACAGAAGGGGACCCAGTACTTC. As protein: CASSPGQKGTQYF.

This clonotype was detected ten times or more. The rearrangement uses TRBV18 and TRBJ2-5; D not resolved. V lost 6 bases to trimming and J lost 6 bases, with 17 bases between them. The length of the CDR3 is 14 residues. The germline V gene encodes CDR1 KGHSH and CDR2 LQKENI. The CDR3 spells CASSPTMAFKTQYF. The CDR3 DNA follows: TGTGCCAGCTCCCCTACCATGGCTTTTAAGACCCAGTACTTC.

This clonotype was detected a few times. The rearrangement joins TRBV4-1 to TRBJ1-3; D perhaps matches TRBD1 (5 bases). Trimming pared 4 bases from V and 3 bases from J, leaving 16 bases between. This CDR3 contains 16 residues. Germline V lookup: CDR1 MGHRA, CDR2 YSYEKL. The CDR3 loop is CASSLWDSWFGNTIYF. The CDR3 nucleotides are TGCGCCAGCAGCCTGTGGGACTCCTGGTTTGGAAACACCATATATTTT.

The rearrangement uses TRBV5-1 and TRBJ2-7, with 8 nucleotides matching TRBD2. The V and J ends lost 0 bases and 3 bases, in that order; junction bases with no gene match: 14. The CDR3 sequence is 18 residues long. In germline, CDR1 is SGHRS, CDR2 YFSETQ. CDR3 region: CASSLVGGGASSYYEQYF. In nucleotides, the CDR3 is TGCGCCAGCAGCTTGGTCGGGGGGGGGGCCTCGAGTTACTACGAGCAGTACTTC.

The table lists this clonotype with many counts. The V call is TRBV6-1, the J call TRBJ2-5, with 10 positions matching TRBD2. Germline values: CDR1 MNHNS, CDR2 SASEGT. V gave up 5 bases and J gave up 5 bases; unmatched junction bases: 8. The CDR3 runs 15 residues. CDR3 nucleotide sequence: TGTGCCAGCAGTTACAGCGGGGGGGCAGTGGAGACCCAGTACTTC. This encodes CASSYSGGAVETQYF.

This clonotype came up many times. The DNA of the CDR3 is TGTGCCAGCAGTTATGGAGGAATCGGTAGGAACAGGAACACTGAAGCTTTCTTT. It translates to CASSYGGIGRNRNTEAFF. J is TRBJ1-1 and V is TRBV6-1, with D unclear. V gave up 5 bases and J gave up 1 base, with 23 bases separating them. The CDR3 has 18 amino acids. The V gene's germline CDR1 is MNHNS and CDR2 SASEGT.

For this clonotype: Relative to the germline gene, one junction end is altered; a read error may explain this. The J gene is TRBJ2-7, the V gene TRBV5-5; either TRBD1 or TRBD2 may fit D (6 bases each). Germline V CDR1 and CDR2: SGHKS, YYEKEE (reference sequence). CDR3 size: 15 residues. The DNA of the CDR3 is TGTGTCAGCAGTCCCACCCCGGGGGCCTCCTACGAGCAGTACTTC. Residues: CVSSPTPGASYEQYF.

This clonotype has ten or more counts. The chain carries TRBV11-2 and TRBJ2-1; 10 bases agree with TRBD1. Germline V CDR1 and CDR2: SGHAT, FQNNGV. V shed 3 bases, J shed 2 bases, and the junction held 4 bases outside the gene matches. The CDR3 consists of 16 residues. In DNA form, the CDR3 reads TGTGCCAGCAGCTTTCGGACAGGGGGAACCTACAATGAGCAGTTCTTC. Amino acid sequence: CASSFRTGGTYNEQFF.

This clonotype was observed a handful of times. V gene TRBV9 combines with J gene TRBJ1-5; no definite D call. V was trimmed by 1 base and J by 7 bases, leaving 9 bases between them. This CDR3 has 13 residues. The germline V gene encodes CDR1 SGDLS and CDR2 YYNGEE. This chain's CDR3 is CASSVSGSQPQHF. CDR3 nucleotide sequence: TGTGCCAGCAGCGTATCGGGCTCGCAGCCCCAGCATTTT.

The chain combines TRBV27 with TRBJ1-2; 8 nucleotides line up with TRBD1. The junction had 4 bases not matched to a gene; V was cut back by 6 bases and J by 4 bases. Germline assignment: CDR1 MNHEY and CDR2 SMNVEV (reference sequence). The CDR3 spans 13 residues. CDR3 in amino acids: CASRDRGPYGYTF. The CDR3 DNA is TGTGCCAGCAGAGACAGGGGTCCCTATGGCTACACCTTC.

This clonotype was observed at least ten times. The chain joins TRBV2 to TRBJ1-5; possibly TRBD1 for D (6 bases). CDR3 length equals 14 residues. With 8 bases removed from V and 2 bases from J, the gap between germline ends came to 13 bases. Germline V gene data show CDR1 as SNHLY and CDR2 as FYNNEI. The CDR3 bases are TGTGCCAGCGGGGAGGGGGTTGGCAATCAGCCCCAGCATTTT. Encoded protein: CASGEGVGNQPQHF.

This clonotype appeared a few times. CDR3 protein: CASSSVDRGNQPQHF. The CDR3 DNA is TGTGCCAGCAGCTCCGTAGACAGGGGCAATCAGCCCCAGCATTTT. The V call is TRBV5-5, the J call TRBJ1-5, with 7 bases lining up with TRBD1. Germline CDR1 SGHKS, CDR2 YYEKEE (reference sequence). This CDR3 has 15 amino acids. V shed 3 bases and J 2 bases; nucleotides not matched to a gene: 5.

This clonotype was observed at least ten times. The chain's CDR3 is CASKWTGPYSNQPQHF. CDR3 nucleotide sequence: TGTGCCAGCAAGTGGACAGGGCCATATAGCAATCAGCCCCAGCATTTT. The chain joins TRBV2 to TRBJ1-5, with 8 bases matching TRBD1. The germline CDR1 and CDR2 sequences are SNHLY and FYNNEI. This CDR3 region has 16 residues. Unmatched junction bases numbered 8, after V lost 7 bases and J lost 0 bases.

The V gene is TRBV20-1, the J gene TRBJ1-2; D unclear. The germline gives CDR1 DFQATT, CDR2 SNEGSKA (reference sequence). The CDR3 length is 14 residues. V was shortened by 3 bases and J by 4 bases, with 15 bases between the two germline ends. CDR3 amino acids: CSARGEKDPYGYTF. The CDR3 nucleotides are TGCAGTGCTAGGGGTGAGAAAGACCCCTATGGCTACACCTTC.

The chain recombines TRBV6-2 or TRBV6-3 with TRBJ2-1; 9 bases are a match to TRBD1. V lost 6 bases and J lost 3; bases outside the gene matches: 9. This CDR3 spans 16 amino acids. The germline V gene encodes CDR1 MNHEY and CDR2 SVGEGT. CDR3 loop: CASSLWVTGGYNEQFF. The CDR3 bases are TGTGCCAGCAGCCTTTGGGTGACAGGGGGCTACAATGAGCAGTTCTTC.

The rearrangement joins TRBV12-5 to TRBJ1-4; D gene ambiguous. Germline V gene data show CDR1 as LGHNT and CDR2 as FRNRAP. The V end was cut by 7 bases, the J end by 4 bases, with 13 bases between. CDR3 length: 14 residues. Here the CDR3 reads CASALRGSNEKLFF. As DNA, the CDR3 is TGTGCTAGTGCCCTCAGAGGAAGTAATGAAAAACTGTTTTTT.